The sequence of this T cell receptor (beta chain) was determined in a study of blood T cell repertoires in COVID-19. Original handling: From reference gene primer amplification, estimates of nucleated cell counts were derived. The assay was immunoSEQ multiplex PCR, and TCRdb's table has in-frame clones only and misses some. D and trimming come from the DNA, and the V and J calls and clone size come from that table. The table shows 250,000 to 400,000 clones, with 90% occurring only once. Germline V gene data show CDR1 as SQVTM and CDR2 as ANQGSEA. The CDR3 has 14 residues. V was pared by 2 bases and J by 3 bases, with 4 bases of the junction left unmatched. Seattle cases were enrolled at active infection and followed longitudinally.

The chain links TRBV29-1 to TRBJ1-2; 9 bases agree with TRBD1. This receptor was identified in a woman aged 30 to 39 with COVID-19, enrolled during active disease. Sequenced input: peripheral blood. The DNA for the CDR3 is TGCAGCGTTGAAAGGACAGGGGCGGACTATGGCTACACCTTC. Amino acid sequence: CSVERTGADYGYTF.